This T cell receptor (beta chain) was profiled in a study of shared clonotypes between healthy human individuals. V was trimmed by 1 base and J by 0 bases, leaving 14 bases between them. Per germline, CDR1 LGHNA and CDR2 YNFKEQ. The CDR3 runs to 17 residues. Remarks on this clone: Its matching antigen is unknown.

Overall study findings and caveats: Rarefaction showed that sequencing of sorted subsets was incomplete (despite large depth). Generation probability values for non-shared clonotypes were lower than those for clonotypes shared by all four donors.

Sorted subsets were amplified in replicate PCRs using 200 ng DNA, roughly 30,000 T cell genomes. As originally analysed: In the immunoSEQ data, sequences were junction-only and lacked quality scores, so filtering differed. TCRdb keeps only in-frame clones here, not all; method: immunoSEQ multiplex PCR. The DNA gave D and trimming, while V, J and clone size come from that table. The table has approximately 350,000 clones, 90% to 98% seen once. This clonotype was obtained from a man younger than 40 in good health. The specimen sequenced was memory CD8+ T cells sorted from blood. The subset denotes: CD45RO+ cells pooled with CCR7-negative TemRA cells. V gene TRBV4-2 combines with J gene TRBJ2-3, with D perhaps matching TRBD2 (6 bases). The CDR3 sequence is CASSQGRSSVSTDTQYF. CDR3 nucleotide sequence: TGTGCCAGCAGCCAAGGGAGATCTAGCGTTAGCACAGATACGCAGTATTTT.